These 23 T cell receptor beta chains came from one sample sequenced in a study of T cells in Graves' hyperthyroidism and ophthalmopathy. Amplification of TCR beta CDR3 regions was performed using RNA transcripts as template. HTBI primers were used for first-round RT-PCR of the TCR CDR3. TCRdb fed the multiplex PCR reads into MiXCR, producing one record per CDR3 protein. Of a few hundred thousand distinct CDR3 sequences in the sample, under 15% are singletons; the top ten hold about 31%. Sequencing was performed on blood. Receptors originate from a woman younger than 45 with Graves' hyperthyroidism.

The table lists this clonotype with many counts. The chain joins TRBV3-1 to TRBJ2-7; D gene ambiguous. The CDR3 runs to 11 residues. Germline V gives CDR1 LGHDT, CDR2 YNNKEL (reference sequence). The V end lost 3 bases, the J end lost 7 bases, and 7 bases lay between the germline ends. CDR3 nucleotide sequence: TGTGCCAGCAGCCAGGCGTTTGAGCAGTACTTC. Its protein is CASSQAFEQYF.

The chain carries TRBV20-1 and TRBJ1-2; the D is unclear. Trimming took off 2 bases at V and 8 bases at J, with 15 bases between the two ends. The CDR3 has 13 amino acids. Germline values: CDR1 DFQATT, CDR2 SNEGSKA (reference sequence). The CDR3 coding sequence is TGCAGTGCTAGACTCGACACGCTGGGAGGCTACACCTTC. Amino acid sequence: CSARLDTLGGYTF.

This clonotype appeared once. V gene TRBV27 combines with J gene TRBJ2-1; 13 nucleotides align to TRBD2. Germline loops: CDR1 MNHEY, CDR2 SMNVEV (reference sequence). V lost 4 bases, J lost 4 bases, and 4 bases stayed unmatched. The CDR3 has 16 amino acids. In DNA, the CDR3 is TGTGCCAGCAGTTCCGGGACTAGCGGGACTTACAATGAGCAGTTCTTC. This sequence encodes CASSSGTSGTYNEQFF.

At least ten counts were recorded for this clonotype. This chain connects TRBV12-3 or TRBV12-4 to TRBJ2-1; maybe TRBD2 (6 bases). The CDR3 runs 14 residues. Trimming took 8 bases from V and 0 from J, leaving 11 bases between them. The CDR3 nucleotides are TGTGCCAGCTTAGCGGTACTCTCCTACAATGAGCAGTTCTTC. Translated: CASLAVLSYNEQFF.

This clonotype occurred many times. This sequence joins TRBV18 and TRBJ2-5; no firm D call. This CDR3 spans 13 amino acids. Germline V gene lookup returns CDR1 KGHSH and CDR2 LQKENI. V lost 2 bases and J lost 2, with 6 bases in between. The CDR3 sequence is CASSPTLQETQYF. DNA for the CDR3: TGTGCCAGCTCACCAACACTTCAAGAGACCCAGTACTTC.

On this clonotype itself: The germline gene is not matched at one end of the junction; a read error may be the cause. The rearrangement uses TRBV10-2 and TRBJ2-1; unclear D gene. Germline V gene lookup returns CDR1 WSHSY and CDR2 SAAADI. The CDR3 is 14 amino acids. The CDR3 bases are TGCGCCAGCAGCGAGTTCTTAGGGTACAATGAGCAGTTCTTC. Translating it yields CASSEFLGYNEQFF.

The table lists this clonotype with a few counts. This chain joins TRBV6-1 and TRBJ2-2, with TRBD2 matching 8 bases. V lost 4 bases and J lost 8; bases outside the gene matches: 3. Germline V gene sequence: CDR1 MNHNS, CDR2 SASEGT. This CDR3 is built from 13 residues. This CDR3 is CASSASGSGELFF. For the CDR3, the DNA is TGTGCCAGCAGTGCGAGCGGGAGTGGGGAGCTGTTTTTT.

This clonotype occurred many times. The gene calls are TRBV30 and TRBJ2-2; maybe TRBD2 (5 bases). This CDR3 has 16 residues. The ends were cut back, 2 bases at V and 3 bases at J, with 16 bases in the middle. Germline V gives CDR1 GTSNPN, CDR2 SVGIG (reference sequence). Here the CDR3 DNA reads TGTGCCTGGAGTATTAGACGGCCGAGGGACACCGGGGAGCTGTTTTTT. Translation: CAWSIRRPRDTGELFF.

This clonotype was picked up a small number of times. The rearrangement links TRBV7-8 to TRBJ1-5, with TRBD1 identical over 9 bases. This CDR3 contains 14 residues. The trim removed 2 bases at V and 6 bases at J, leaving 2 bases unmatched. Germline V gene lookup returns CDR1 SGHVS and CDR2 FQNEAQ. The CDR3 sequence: CASSLTGGFQPQHF. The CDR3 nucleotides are TGTGCCAGCAGCTTAACAGGGGGCTTTCAGCCCCAGCATTTT.

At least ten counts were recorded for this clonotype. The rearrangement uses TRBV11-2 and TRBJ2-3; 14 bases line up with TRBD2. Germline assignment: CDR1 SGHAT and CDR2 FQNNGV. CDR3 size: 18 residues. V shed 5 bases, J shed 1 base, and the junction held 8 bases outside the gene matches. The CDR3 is CASSPGTSGRGGTDTQYF. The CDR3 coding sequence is TGTGCCAGCAGCCCGGGGACTAGCGGGAGAGGGGGCACAGATACGCAGTATTTT.

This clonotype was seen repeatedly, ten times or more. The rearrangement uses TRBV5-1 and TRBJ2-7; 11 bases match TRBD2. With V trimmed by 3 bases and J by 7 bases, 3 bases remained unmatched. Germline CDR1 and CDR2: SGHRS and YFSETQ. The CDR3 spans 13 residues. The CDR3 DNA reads TGCGCCAGCAGCTCTCGGACTAGCGGGGAGCAGTACTTC. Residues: CASSSRTSGEQYF.

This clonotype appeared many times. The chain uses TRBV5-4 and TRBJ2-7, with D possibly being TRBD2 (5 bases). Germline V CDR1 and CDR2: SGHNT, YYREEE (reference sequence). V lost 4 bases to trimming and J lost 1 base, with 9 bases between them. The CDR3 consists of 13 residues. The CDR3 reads CASSRGTSYEQYF. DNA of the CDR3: TGTGCCAGCAGCCGGGGAACTTCCTACGAGCAGTACTTC. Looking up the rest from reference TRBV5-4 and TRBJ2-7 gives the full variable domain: ETGVTQSPTHLIKTRGQQVTLRCSSQSGHNTVSWYQQALGQGPQFIFQYYREEENGRGNFPPRFSGLQFPNYSSELNVNALELDDSALYLCASSRGTSYEQYFGPGTRLTVT.

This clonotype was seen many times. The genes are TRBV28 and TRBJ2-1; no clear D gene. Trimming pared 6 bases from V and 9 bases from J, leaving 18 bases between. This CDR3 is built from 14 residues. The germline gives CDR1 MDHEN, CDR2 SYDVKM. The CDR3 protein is CASSQRIPTTEQFF. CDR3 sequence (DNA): TGTGCCAGCAGCCAGAGGATACCTACAACTGAGCAGTTCTTC.

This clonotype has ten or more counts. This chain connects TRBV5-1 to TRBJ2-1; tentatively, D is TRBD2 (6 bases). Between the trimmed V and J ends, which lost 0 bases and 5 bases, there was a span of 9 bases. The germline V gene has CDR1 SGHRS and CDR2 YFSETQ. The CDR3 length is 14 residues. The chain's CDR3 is CASSLGRVNNEQFF. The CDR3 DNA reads TGCGCCAGCAGCTTGGGGAGGGTAAACAATGAGCAGTTCTTC.

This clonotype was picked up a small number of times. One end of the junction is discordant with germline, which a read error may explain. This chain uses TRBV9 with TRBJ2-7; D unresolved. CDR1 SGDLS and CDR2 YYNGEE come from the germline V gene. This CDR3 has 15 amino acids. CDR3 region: CASGVGPSLSYEQYF. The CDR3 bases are TGTGCCAGCGGCGTAGGCCCTAGTTTGTCCTACGAGCAGTACTTC.

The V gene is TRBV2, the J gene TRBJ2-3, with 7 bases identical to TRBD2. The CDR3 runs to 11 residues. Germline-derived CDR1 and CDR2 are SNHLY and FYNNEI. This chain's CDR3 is CGGGSTDTQYF. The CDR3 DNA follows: TGTGGGGGGGGGAGCACAGATACGCAGTATTTT.

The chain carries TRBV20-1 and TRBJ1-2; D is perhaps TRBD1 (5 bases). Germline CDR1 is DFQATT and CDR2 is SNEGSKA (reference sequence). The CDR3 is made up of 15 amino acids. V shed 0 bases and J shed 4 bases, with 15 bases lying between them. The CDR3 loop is CSARDPRGGVYGYTF. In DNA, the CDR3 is TGCAGTGCTAGAGATCCAAGGGGTGGTGTCTATGGCTACACCTTC.

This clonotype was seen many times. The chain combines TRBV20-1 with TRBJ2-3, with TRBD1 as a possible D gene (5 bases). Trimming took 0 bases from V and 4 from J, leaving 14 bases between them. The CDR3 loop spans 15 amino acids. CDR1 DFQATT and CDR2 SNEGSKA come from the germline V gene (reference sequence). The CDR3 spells CSARDIQGGADTQYF. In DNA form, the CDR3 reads TGCAGTGCTAGAGATATCCAGGGTGGAGCAGATACGCAGTATTTT.

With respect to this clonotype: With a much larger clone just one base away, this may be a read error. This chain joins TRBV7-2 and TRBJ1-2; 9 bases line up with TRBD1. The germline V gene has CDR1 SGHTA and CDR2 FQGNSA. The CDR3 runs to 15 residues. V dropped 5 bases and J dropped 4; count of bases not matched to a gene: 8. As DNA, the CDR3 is TGTGCCAGCAGCCTCCGGGACAGGGCTCTCTATGGCTACACCTTC. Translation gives CASSLRDRALYGYTF.

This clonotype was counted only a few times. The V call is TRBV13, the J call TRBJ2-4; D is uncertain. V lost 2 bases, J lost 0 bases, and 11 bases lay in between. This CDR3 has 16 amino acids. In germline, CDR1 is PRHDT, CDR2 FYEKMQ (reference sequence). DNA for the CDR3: TGTGCCAGCAGCTTAAGGTCCAACCTAGCCAAAAACATTCAGTACTTC. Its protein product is CASSLRSNLAKNIQYF.

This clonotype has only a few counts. DNA for the CDR3: TGTGCCAGCAGCCAAGTTGGTACCGGGGAGCTGTTTTTT. Translated, it gives CASSQVGTGELFF. The chain employs TRBV14 and TRBJ2-2, with D unclear. Per the germline V gene, CDR1 is SGHDN and CDR2 is FVKESK. V lost 1 base and J lost 5, with 5 bases in between. This CDR3 contains 13 residues.

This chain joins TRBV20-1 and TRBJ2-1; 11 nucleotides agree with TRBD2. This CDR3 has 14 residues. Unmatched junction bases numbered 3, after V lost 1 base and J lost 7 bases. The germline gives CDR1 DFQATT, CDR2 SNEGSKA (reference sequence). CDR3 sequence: CSARATSGRNEQFF. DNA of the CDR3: TGCAGTGCTAGAGCAACTAGCGGGAGAAATGAGCAGTTCTTC.

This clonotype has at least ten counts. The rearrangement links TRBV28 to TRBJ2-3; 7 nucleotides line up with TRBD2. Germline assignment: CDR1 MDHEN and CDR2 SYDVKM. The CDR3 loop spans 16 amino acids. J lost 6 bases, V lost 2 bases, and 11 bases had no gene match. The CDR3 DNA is TGTGCCAGCAGTTTAGCCCTCGGGACTACTGACGATACGCAGTATTTT. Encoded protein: CASSLALGTTDDTQYF. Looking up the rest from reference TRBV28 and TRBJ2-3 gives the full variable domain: DVKVTQSSRYLVKRTGEKVFLECVQDMDHENMFWYRQDPGLGLRLIYFSYDVKMKEKGDIPEGYSVSREKKERFSLILESASTNQTSMYLCASSLALGTTDDTQYFGPGTRLTVL.